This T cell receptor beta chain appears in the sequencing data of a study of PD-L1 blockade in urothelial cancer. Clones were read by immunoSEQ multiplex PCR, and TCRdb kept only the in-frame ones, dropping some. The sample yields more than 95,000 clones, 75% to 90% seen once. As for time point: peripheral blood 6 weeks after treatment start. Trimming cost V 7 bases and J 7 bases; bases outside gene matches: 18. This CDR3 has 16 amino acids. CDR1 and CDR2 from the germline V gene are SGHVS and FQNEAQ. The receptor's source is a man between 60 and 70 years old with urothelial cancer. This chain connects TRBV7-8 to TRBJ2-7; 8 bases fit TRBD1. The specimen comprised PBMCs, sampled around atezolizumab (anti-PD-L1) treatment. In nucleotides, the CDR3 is TGTGCCAGCACCGCCCGGTCGACAGGGGCCGATCAGGAGCAGTACTTC. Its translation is CASTARSTGADQEQYF.